Following are 20 T cell receptor beta chains from one sample sequenced in a study of cytomegalovirus exposure and HLA in healthy donors. The PCR employed 60 Vbeta primers together with 13 Jbeta primers. This table comes from immunoSEQ multiplex PCR, and its TCRdb copy is limited to in-frame clones, with some not included. The sample holds about 160,000 clones, 75% to 90% seen once. Sequences were obtained from PBMCs. Receptor source: a woman aged 18-29 years in good health and CMV-seronegative.

The chain has TRBV5-1 and TRBJ2-2, with 8 nucleotides matching TRBD2. Per germline, CDR1 SGHRS and CDR2 YFSETQ. The junction had 9 bases not matched to a gene; V was cut back by 4 bases and J by 4 bases. This CDR3 contains 16 residues. CDR3 protein: CASSRKAGVSTGELFF. The DNA of the CDR3 is TGCGCCAGCAGCAGGAAAGCGGGAGTCAGCACCGGGGAGCTGTTTTTT.

This clone was seen many times. The genes are TRBV4-2 and TRBJ2-7; possibly TRBD1 for D (5 bases). V shed 0 bases and J shed 0 bases, with 9 bases lying between them. The CDR3 contains 15 residues. Germline V gives CDR1 LGHNA, CDR2 YNFKEQ. The CDR3 sequence: CASSQETDTSYEQYF. CDR3 sequence (DNA): TGTGCCAGCAGCCAAGAGACGGACACCTCCTACGAGCAGTACTTC.

This chain joins TRBV15 and TRBJ2-6; TRBD1 might be the D (6 bases). This CDR3 has 17 residues. From germline, CDR1 is LNHNV and CDR2 YYDKDF (reference sequence). Trimming removed 3 bases from V and 0 bases from J, with 12 bases in between. The CDR3 DNA reads TGTGCCACCAGCAGCGGACAGTTCCTCTCTGGGGCCAACGTCCTGACTTTC. It codes for CATSSGQFLSGANVLTF.

The chain is built from TRBV5-5 and TRBJ1-6; TRBD1 aligns across 9 bases. Germline V gene sequence: CDR1 SGHKS, CDR2 YYEKEE (reference sequence). CDR3 size: 15 residues. V dropped 0 bases and J dropped 8; count of bases not matched to a gene: 3. The CDR3 DNA follows: TGTGCCAGCAGCTTGGCCGGGACAGGGTATTCACCCCTCCACTTT. It codes for CASSLAGTGYSPLHF. Using reference TRBV5-5 and TRBJ1-6 for the parts outside the CDR3, the full variable domain is DAGVTQSPTHLIKTRGQQVTLRCSPISGHKSVSWYQQVLGQGPQFIFQYYEKEERGRGNFPDRFSARQFPNYSSELNVNALLLGDSALYLCASSLAGTGYSPLHFGNGTRLTVT.

The gene calls are TRBV28 and TRBJ1-2; D is uncertain. With 3 bases removed from V and 3 bases from J, the gap between germline ends came to 20 bases. The CDR3 is made up of 17 amino acids. CDR1 MDHEN and CDR2 SYDVKM come from the germline V gene. CDR3 region: CASSFSPGRAWDYGYTF. CDR3 in DNA: TGTGCCAGCAGTTTTTCTCCGGGGAGGGCTTGGGACTATGGCTACACCTTC.

Comment on this clone: The sample holds other DNA sequences that translate to the same CDR3. The chain uses TRBV19 and TRBJ1-5; D gene ambiguous. Germline V lookup: CDR1 LNHDA, CDR2 SQIVND (reference sequence). The V end lost 6 bases, the J end lost 4 bases, and 7 bases lay between the germline ends. CDR3 size: 12 residues. The CDR3 DNA is TGTGCCAGTAGCCTCAGAAATCAGCCCCAGCATTTT. It yields the protein CASSLRNQPQHF. The whole variable domain, remainder taken from reference TRBV19 and TRBJ1-5, is DGGITQSPKYLFRKEGQNVTLSCEQNLNHDAMYWYRQDPGQGLRLIYYSQIVNDFQKGDIAEGYSVSREKKESFPLTVTSAQKNPTAFYLCASSLRNQPQHFGDGTRLSIL.

The V gene is TRBV19, the J gene TRBJ2-5; 9 bases are shared with TRBD1. The CDR3 covers 15 residues. Germline V lookup: CDR1 LNHDA, CDR2 SQIVND (reference sequence). V was pared by 7 bases and J by 5 bases, with 11 bases of the junction left unmatched. The CDR3 nucleotides are TGTGCCAGTACCACAACAGGGGGCGAATGGGAGACCCAGTACTTC. It specifies CASTTTGGEWETQYF.

The CDR3 spells CASSLDRRLPNTEAFF. In DNA form, the CDR3 reads TGTGCCAGCAGCTTAGATCGGCGGCTTCCTAACACTGAAGCTTTCTTT. The rearrangement uses TRBV11-2 and TRBJ1-1, with D unresolved. V dropped 0 bases and J dropped 2 bases, with 13 bases sitting between them. The germline V gene encodes CDR1 SGHAT and CDR2 FQNNGV. The CDR3 is made up of 16 amino acids.

This sequence joins TRBV21-1 and TRBJ2-6; the tabulated D call, TRBD2, remains unverified against the DNA. TRBV21-1 is noted as a pseudogene. The CDR3 length is 19 residues. The CDR3 sequence: CASSTGGIARSSGANVLTF. The CDR3 DNA follows: TGTGCCAGCAGCACGGGAGGAATAGCGCGGAGCTCTGGGGCCAACGTCCTGACTTTC.

The chain recombines TRBV28 with TRBJ2-7; 7 bases agree with TRBD2. CDR1 and CDR2 (germline): MDHEN, SYDVKM. CDR3 length: 15 residues. J was trimmed by 2 bases and V by 3 bases; bases with no gene match: 7. The CDR3 sequence: CASSLGGAVAYEQYF. In nucleotides, the CDR3 is TGTGCCAGCAGTTTGGGAGGGGCGGTAGCCTACGAGCAGTACTTC.

This clone has a single count. The chain employs TRBV28 and TRBJ1-2; D may be TRBD1 (5 bases). CDR1 is MDHEN, CDR2 SYDVKM, per germline. Trimming took 3 bases from V and 4 from J, leaving 12 bases between them. The length of the CDR3 is 14 residues. In nucleotides, the CDR3 is TGTGCCAGCAGTTTGGGGGGACGCGGCTATGGCTACACCTTC. Translating gives CASSLGGRGYGYTF.

CDR3 protein: CASSLFYEQYF. The CDR3 region has the DNA TGTGCCAGCAGCCTTTTTTACGAGCAGTACTTC. This chain connects TRBV11-3 to TRBJ2-7; the D is unclear. The V gene lost 5 bases and the J gene lost 4 bases, with 6 bases spanning the gap. The V gene's germline CDR1 is SGHNT and CDR2 YENEEA. The CDR3 totals 11 residues. Using reference TRBV11-3 and TRBJ2-7 for the parts outside the CDR3, the full variable domain is EAGVVQSPRYKIIEKKQPVAFWCNPISGHNTLYWYLQNLGQGPELLIRYENEEAVDDSQLPKDRFSAERLKGVDSTLKIQPAELGDSAVYLCASSLFYEQYFGPGTRLTVT.

This rearrangement joins TRBV5-4 to TRBJ2-7; the D is unclear. Per the germline V gene, CDR1 is SGHNT and CDR2 is YYREEE (reference sequence). This CDR3 spans 13 amino acids. Trimming cost V 1 base and J 7 bases, with 12 bases left between them. CDR3 loop: CASSLSQFGEQYF. For the CDR3, the DNA is TGTGCCAGCAGCTTGTCCCAGTTCGGGGAGCAGTACTTC. Variable domain in full (rest from reference TRBV5-4 and TRBJ2-7): ETGVTQSPTHLIKTRGQQVTLRCSSQSGHNTVSWYQQALGQGPQFIFQYYREEENGRGNFPPRFSGLQFPNYSSELNVNALELDDSALYLCASSLSQFGEQYFGPGTRLTVT.

This sequence joins TRBV28 and TRBJ1-4, with 10 bases fitting TRBD1. CDR3 length: 16 residues. The V gene's germline CDR1 is MDHEN and CDR2 SYDVKM. Trimming at V came to 5 bases and at J to 6 bases, leaving 9 bases not matched to a gene. The CDR3 DNA is TGTGCCAGCAGTGTCGGGACAGGGGTCACACATGAAAAACTGTTTTTT. It encodes CASSVGTGVTHEKLFF.

The chain couples TRBV10-3 to TRBJ1-4, with a possible D match to TRBD1 (6 bases). Germline V gives CDR1 ENHRY, CDR2 SYGVKD. This CDR3 spans 17 amino acids. V gave up 0 bases and J gave up 0 bases, with 11 bases separating them. CDR3 nucleotides: TGTGCCATCAGTGAGTCGCTAGGGGGTACAACTAATGAAAAACTGTTTTTT. Its protein product is CAISESLGGTTNEKLFF.

V usage is TRBV6-5 and J usage is TRBJ2-5, with 7 bases fitting TRBD1. V trimming: 6 bases; J trimming: 5 bases; junction bases outside the gene matches: 9. The CDR3 covers 14 residues. Germline CDR1 MNHEY, CDR2 SVGAGI. The CDR3: CASRPGTDHETQYF. For the CDR3, the DNA is TGTGCCAGCAGACCCGGGACAGATCACGAGACCCAGTACTTC.

The chain has TRBV9 and TRBJ2-5; D is unresolved. Between the trimmed V and J ends, which lost 3 bases and 2 bases, there was a span of 11 bases. Germline V gene lookup returns CDR1 SGDLS and CDR2 YYNGEE. The CDR3 consists of 14 residues. CDR3 bases: TGTGCCAGCAGCGGAGGCCCCCCTCAAGAGACCCAGTACTTC. Its translation is CASSGGPPQETQYF.

V gene TRBV6-1 combines with J gene TRBJ2-3; D is uncertain. Germline V lookup: CDR1 MNHNS, CDR2 SASEGT. Trimming left V 4 bases short and J 6 bases short, with 11 bases between. The length of the CDR3 is 13 residues. The CDR3 bases are TGTGCCAGCAGTGTTAAACCGGAGGATACGCAGTATTTT. It codes for CASSVKPEDTQYF.

This clone was recorded a few times. The chain carries TRBV5-5 and TRBJ2-1, with TRBD2 as a possible D gene (5 bases). CDR1 and CDR2 from the germline V gene are SGHKS and YYEKEE (reference sequence). The CDR3 extends over 13 amino acids. The germline V and J ends were trimmed by 5 bases and 4 bases, with 10 bases remaining between them. CDR3 amino acids: CASSFGGYNEQFF. The CDR3 nucleotides are TGTGCCAGCAGTTTCGGAGGTTACAATGAGCAGTTCTTC.

The chain links TRBV6-5 to TRBJ2-1; D is possibly TRBD2 (6 bases). The CDR3 spans 13 residues. V was clipped by 4 bases and J by 5 bases, with 9 bases between them. The germline V gene has CDR1 MNHEY and CDR2 SVGAGI. The CDR3 DNA follows: TGTGCCAGCAGTTTGGGACTCGACAATGAGCAGTTCTTC. This codes for CASSLGLDNEQFF.